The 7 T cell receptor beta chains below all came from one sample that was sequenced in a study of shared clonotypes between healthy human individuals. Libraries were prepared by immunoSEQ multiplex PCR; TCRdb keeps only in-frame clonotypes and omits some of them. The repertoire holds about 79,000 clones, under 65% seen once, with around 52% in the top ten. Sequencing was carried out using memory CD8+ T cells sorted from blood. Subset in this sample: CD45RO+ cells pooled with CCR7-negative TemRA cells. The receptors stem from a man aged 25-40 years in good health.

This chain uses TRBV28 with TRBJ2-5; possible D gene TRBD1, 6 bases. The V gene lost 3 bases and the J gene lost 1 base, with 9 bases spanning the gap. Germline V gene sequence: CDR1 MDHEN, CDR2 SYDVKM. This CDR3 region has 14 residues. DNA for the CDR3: TGTGCCAGCAGTTTTCAGGGGCTCCAAGAGACCCAGTACTTC. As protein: CASSFQGLQETQYF.

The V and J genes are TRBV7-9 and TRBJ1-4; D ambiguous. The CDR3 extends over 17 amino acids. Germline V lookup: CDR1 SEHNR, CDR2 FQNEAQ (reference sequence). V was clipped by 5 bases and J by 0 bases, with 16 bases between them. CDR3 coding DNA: TGTGCCAGCAGCCCTCCGGAGATTGGTTCAACTAATGAAAAACTGTTTTTT. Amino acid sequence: CASSPPEIGSTNEKLFF.

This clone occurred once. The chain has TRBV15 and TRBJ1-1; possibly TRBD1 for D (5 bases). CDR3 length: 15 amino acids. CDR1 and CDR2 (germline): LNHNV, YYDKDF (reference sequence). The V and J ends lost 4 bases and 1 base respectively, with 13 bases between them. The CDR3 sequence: CATSIGGVENTEAFF. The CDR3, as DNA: TGTGCCACCAGCATAGGAGGGGTGGAGAACACTGAAGCTTTCTTT.

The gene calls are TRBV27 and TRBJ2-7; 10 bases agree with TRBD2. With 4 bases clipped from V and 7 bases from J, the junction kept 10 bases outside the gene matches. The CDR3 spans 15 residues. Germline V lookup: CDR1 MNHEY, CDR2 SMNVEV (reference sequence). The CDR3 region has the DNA TGTGCCAGCAGTTCTCGGACTAGCGGTCTGTTTGAGCAGTACTTC. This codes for CASSSRTSGLFEQYF.

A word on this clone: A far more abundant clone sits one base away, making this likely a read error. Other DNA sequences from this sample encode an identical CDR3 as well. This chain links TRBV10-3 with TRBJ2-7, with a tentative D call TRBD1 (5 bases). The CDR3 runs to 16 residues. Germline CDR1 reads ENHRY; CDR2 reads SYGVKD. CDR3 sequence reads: CAISESKFYPDNEQYF. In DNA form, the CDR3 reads TGTGCCATTAGTGAGTCGAAATTCTATCCGGACAACGAGCAGTACTTC.

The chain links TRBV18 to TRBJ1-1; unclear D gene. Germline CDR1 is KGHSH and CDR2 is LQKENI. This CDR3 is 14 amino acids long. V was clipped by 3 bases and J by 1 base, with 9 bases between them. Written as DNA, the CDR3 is TGTGCCAGCTCACCTCCGTCCCAGAACACTGAAGCTTTCTTT. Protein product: CASSPPSQNTEAFF.

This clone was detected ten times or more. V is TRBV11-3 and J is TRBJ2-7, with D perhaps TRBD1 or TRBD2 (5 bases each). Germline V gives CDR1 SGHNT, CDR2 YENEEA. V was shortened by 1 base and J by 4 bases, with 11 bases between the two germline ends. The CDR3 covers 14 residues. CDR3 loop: CASSLVGGEYEQYF. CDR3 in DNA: TGTGCCAGCAGCTTAGTTGGGGGAGAATACGAGCAGTACTTC.